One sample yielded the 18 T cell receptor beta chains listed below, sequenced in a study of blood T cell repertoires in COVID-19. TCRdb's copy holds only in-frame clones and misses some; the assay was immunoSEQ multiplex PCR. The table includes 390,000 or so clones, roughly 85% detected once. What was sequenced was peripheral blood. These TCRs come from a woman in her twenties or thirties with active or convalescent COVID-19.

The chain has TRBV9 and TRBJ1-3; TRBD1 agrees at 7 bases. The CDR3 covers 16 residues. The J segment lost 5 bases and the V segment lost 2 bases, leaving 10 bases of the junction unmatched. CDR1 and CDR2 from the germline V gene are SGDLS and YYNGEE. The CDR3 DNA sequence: TGTGCCAGCAGCGTCACAGGGGTTGGACAAAGAAACACCATATATTTT. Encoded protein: CASSVTGVGQRNTIYF.

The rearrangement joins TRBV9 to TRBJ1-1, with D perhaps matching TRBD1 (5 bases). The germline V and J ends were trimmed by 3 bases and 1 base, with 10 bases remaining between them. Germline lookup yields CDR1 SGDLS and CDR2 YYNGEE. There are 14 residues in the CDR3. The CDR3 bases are TGTGCCAGCAGCGCCAACACAGGGAACACTGAAGCTTTCTTT. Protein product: CASSANTGNTEAFF.

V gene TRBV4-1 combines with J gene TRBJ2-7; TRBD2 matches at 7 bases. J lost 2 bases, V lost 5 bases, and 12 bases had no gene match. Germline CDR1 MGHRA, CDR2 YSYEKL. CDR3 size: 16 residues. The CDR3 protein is CASSAELAGDPYEQYF. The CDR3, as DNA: TGCGCCAGCAGCGCAGAGTTGGCGGGAGACCCCTACGAGCAGTACTTC.

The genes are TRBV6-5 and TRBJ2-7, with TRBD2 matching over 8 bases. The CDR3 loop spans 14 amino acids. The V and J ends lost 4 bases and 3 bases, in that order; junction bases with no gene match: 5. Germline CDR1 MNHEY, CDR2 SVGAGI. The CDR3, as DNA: TGTGCCAGCAGTTTAGCCGGGACTAGCTACGAGCAGTACTTC. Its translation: CASSLAGTSYEQYF.

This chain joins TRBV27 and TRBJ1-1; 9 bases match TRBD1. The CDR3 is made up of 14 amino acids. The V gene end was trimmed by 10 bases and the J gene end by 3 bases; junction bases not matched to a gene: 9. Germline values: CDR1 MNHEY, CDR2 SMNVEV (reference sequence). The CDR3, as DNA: TGTGCCACATCCCGGGACAGGGAGTACACTGAAGCTTTCTTT. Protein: CATSRDREYTEAFF.

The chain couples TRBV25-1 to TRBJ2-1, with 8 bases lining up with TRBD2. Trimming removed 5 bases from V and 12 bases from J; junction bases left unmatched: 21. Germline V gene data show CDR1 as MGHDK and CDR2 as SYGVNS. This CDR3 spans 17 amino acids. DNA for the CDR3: TGTGCCAGCAGTCCCTTGGGAGGCGGGGGGACCCCCCAGGGGCAGTTCTTC. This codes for CASSPLGGGGTPQGQFF.

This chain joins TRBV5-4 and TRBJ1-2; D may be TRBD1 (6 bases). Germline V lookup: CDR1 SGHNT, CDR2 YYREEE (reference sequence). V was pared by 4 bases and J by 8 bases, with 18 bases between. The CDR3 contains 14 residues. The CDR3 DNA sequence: TGTGCCAGCAGCGAAATGACAGGAAGGCTAGGCTACACCTTC. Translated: CASSEMTGRLGYTF.

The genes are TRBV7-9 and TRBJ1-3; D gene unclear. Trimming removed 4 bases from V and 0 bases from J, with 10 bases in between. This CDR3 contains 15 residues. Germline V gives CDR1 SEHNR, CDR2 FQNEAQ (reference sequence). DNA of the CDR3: TGTGCCAGCAGCTCAGGCACGGACTCTGGAAACACCATATATTTT. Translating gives CASSSGTDSGNTIYF.

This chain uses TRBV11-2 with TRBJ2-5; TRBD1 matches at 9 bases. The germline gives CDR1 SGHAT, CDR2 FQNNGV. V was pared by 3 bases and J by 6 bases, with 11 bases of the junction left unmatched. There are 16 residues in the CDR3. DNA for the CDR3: TGTGCCAGCAGCTTCCCGGAACAGACAGGGGGAAAGACCCAGTACTTC. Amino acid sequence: CASSFPEQTGGKTQYF.

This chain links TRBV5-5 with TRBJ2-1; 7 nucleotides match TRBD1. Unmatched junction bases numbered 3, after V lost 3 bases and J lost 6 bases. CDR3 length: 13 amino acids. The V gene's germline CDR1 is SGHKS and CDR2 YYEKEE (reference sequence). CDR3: CASSYRDSNEQFF. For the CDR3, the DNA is TGTGCCAGCAGCTACCGGGACAGCAATGAGCAGTTCTTC.

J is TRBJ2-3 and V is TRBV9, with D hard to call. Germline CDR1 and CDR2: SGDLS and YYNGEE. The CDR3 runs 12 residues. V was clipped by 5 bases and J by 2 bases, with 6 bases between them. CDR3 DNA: TGTGCCAGCAGTCCAAACACAGATACGCAGTATTTT. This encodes CASSPNTDTQYF.

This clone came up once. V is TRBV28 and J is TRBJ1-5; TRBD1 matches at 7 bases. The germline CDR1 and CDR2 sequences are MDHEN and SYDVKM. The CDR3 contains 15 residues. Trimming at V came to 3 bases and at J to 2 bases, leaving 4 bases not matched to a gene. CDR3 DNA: TGTGCCAGCAGTTTGGGGGACAGACGCAATCAGCCCCAGCATTTT. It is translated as CASSLGDRRNQPQHF.

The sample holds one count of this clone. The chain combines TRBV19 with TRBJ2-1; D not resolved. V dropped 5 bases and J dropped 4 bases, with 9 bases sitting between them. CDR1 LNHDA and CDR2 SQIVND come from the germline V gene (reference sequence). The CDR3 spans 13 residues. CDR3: CASSAEHYNEQFF. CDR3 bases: TGTGCCAGTAGTGCCGAACATTACAATGAGCAGTTCTTC.

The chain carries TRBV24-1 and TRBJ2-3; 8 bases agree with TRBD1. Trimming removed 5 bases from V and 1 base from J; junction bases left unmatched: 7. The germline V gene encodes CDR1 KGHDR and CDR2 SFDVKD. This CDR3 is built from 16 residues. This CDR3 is CATSALRGQGTDTQYF. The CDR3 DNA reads TGTGCCACCAGTGCCCTTCGGGGACAGGGCACAGATACGCAGTATTTT.

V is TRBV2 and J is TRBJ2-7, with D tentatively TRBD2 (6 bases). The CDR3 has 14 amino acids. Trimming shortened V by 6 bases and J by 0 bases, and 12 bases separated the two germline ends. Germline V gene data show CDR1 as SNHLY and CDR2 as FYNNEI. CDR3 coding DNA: TGTGCCAGCAGAAATCCGGGAGTCTCCTACGAGCAGTACTTC. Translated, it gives CASRNPGVSYEQYF.

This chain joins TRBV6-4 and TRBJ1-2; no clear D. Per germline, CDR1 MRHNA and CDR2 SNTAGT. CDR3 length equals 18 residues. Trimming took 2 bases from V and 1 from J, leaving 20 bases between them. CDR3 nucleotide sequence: TGTGCCAGCAGTGACCCGGCCCGGCAGGAAGGTATTAACTATGGCTACACCTTC. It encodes CASSDPARQEGINYGYTF.

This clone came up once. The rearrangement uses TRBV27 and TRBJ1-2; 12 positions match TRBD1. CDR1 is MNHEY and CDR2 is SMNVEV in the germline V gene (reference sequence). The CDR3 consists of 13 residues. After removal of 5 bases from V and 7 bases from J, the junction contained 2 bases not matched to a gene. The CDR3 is CASSVGQGAGYTF. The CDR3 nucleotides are TGTGCCAGCAGTGTGGGACAGGGGGCTGGCTACACCTTC.

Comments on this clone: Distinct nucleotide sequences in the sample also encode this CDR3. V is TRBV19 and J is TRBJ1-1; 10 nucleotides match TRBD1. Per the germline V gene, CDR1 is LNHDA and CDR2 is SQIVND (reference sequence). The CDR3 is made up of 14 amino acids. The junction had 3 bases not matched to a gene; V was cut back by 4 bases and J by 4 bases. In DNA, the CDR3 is TGTGCCAGTAGTAGACAGGGGGCGGGCACTGAAGCTTTCTTT. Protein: CASSRQGAGTEAFF.